This TCR beta chain derives from a study of shared clonotypes between healthy human individuals. This CDR3 region has 15 residues. V lost 0 bases and J 0 bases, leaving 10 bases between the germline ends. CDR1 SGDLS and CDR2 YYNGEE come from the germline V gene. DNA at about 210 ng, about 30,000 T cell genomes, went into sorted-subset replicate PCRs. Measured with immunoSEQ multiplex PCR; TCRdb has only the in-frame clones, and not every one. The sample includes 2 million to 2.5 million clones, approximately 94% of them seen just once. This chain uses TRBV9 with TRBJ2-7, with D perhaps matching TRBD2 (7 bases). This receptor was taken from a man aged 18 to 30 in good health. The sample taken for sequencing was naive CD4+ T cells sorted from blood. Indicated subset: CD45RA+ positively selected. The CDR3 here is CASSVEGGLSYEQYF. The CDR3 nucleotides read TGTGCCAGCAGCGTAGAGGGGGGGCTCTCCTACGAGCAGTACTTC. Looking up the rest from reference TRBV9 and TRBJ2-7 gives the full variable domain: DSGVTQTPKHLITATGQRVTLRCSPRSGDLSVYWYQQSLDQGLQFLIQYYNGEERAKGNILERFSAQQFPDLHSELNLSSLELGDSALYFCASSVEGGLSYEQYFGPGTRLTVT.